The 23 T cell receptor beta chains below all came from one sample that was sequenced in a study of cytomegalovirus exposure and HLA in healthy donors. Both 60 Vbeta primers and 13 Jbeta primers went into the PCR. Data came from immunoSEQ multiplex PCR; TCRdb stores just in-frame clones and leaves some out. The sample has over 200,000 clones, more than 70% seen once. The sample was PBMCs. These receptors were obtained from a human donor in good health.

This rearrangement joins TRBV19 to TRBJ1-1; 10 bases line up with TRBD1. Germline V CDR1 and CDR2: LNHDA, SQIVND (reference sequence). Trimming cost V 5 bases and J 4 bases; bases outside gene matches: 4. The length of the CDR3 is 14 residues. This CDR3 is CASSVWDRGTEAFF. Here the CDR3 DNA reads TGTGCCAGTAGTGTATGGGACAGGGGCACTGAAGCTTTCTTT.

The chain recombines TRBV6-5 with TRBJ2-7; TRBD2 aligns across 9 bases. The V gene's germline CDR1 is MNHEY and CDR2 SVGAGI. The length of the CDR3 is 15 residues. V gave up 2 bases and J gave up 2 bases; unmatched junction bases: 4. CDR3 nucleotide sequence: TGTGCCAGCAGTTACAGGCGGGAGGGCCCCTACGAGCAGTACTTC. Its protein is CASSYRREGPYEQYF.

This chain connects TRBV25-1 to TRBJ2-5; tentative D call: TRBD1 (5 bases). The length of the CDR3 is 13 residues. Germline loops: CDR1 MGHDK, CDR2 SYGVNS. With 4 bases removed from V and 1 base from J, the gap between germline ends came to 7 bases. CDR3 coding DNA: TGTGCCAGCAGTGCGACAGTCCAAGAGACCCAGTACTTC. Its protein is CASSATVQETQYF.

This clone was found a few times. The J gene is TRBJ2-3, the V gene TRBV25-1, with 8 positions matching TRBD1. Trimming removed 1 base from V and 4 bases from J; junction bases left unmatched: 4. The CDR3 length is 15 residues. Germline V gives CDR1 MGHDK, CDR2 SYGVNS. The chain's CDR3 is CASSEWAGGADTQYF. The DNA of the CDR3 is TGTGCCAGCAGTGAATGGGCAGGGGGCGCAGATACGCAGTATTTT.

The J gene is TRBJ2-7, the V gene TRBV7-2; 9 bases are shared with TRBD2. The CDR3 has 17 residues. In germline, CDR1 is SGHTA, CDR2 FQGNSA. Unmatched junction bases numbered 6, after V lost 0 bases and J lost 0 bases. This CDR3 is CASSLAPTSGFSYEQYF. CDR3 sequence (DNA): TGTGCCAGCAGCTTAGCCCCAACTAGCGGGTTCTCCTACGAGCAGTACTTC.

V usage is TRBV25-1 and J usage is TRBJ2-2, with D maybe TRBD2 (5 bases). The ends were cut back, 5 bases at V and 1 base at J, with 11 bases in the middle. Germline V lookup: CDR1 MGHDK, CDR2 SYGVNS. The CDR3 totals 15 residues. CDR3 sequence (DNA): TGTGCCAGCAGTACGACCGCGGGGAACACCGGGGAGCTGTTTTTT. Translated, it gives CASSTTAGNTGELFF.

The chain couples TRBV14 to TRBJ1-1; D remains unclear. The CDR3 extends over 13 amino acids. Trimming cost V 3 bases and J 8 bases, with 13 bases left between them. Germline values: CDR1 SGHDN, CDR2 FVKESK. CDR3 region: CASSHVTLGEAFF. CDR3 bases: TGTGCCAGCAGCCACGTAACCTTGGGCGAAGCTTTCTTT.

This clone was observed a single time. Here the CDR3 DNA reads TGTGCCAGCTCATCCTCACCGGAGAAATCCTACGAGCAGTACTTC. Its translation: CASSSSPEKSYEQYF. This rearrangement joins TRBV18 to TRBJ2-7; D gene uncertain. Trimming pared 5 bases from V and 1 base from J, leaving 15 bases between. The length of the CDR3 is 15 residues. Germline V gene sequence: CDR1 KGHSH, CDR2 LQKENI.

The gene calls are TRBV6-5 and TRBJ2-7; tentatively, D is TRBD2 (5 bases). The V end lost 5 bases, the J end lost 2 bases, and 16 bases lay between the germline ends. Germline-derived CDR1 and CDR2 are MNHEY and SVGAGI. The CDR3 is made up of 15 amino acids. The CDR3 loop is CASSAERAGPYEQYF. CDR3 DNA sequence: TGTGCCAGCAGTGCCGAAAGGGCGGGCCCCTACGAGCAGTACTTC.

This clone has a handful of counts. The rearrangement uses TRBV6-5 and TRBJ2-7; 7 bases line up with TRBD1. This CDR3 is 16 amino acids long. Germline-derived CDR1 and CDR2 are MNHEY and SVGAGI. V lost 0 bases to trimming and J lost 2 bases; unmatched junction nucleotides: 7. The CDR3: CASSYSITGETYEQYF. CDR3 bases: TGTGCCAGCAGTTACTCGATTACAGGGGAAACCTACGAGCAGTACTTC.

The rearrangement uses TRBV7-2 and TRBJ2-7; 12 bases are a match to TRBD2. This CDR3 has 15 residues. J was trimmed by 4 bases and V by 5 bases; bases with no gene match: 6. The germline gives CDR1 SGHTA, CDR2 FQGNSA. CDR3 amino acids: CASSGGTSGFYEQYF. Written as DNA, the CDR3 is TGTGCCAGCAGCGGGGGGACTAGCGGGTTTTACGAGCAGTACTTC.

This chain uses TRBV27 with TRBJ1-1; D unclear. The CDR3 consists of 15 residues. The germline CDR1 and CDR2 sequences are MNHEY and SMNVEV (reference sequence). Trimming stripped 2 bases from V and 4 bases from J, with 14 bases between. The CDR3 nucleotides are TGTGCCAGCAGTTTAGTACGGGAAAGGACCACTGAAGCTTTCTTT. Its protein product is CASSLVRERTTEAFF.

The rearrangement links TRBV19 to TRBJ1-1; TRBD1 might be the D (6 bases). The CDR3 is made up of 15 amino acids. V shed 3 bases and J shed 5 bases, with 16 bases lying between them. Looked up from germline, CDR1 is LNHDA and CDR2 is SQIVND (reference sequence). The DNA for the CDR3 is TGTGCCAGTAGTATGGCCCTACAGGGAGGGACTGAAGCTTTCTTT. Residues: CASSMALQGGTEAFF.

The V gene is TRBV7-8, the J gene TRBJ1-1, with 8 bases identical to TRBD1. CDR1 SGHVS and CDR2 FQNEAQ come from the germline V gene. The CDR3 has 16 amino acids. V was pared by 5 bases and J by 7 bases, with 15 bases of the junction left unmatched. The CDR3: CASSEKGPGGYGEAFF. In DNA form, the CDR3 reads TGTGCCAGCAGCGAAAAAGGCCCAGGGGGCTATGGTGAAGCTTTCTTT.

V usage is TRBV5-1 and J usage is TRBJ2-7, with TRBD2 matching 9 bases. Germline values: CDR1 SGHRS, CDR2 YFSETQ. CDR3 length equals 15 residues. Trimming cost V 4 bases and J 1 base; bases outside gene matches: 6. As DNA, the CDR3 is TGCGCCAGCAGCGAAGGACTAGCGCCGTCCTACGAGCAGTACTTC. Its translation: CASSEGLAPSYEQYF.

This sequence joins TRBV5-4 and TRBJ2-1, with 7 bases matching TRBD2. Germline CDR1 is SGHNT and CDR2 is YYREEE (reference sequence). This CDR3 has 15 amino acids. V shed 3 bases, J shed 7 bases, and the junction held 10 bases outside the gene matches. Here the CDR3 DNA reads TGTGCCAGCAGCTCCGCGGGAGTTGACGGAAATGAGCAGTTCTTC. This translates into CASSSAGVDGNEQFF.

CDR3 region: CASSSLGQRDYTQYF. CDR3 coding DNA: TGTGCCAGCAGCTCACTGGGACAGAGAGACTATACGCAGTATTTT. This chain joins TRBV5-6 and TRBJ2-3; TRBD1 agrees at 7 bases. Trimming took 3 bases from V and 7 from J; bases not matched to a gene: 11. Germline values: CDR1 SGHDT, CDR2 YYEEEE. CDR3 length equals 15 residues. Looking up the rest from reference TRBV5-6 and TRBJ2-3 gives the full variable domain: DAGVTQSPTHLIKTRGQQVTLRCSPKSGHDTVSWYQQALGQGPQFIFQYYEEEERQRGNFPDRFSGHQFPNYSSELNVNALLLGDSALYLCASSSLGQRDYTQYFGPGTRLTVL.

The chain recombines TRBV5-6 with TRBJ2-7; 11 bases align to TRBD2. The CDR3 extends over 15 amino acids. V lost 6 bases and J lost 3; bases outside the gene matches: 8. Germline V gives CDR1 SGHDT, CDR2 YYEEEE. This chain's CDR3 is CASTSLAGGLYEQYF. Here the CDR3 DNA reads TGTGCCAGCACCTCTCTAGCGGGAGGACTCTACGAGCAGTACTTC.

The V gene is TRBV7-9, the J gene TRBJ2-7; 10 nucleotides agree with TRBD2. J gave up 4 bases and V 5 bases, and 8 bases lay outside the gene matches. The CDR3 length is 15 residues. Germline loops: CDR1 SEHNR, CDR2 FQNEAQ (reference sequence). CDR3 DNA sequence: TGTGCCAGCAGCCCCCTCAAACTAGCGGGGTACGAGCAGTACTTC. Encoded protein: CASSPLKLAGYEQYF.

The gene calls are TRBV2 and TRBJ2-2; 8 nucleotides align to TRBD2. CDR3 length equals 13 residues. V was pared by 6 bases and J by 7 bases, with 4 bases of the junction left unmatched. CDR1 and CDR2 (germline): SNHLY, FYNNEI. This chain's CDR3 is CASRREGGGELFF. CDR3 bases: TGTGCCAGCAGACGGGAGGGTGGCGGGGAGCTGTTTTTT.

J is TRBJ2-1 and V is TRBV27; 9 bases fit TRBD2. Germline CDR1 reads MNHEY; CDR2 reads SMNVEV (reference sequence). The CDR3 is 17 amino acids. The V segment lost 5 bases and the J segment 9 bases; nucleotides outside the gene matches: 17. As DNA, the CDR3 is TGTGCCAGCAGTCCTGTCCCGGTTGCGGGAGGGCCCAGTGAGCAGTTCTTC. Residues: CASSPVPVAGGPSEQFF.

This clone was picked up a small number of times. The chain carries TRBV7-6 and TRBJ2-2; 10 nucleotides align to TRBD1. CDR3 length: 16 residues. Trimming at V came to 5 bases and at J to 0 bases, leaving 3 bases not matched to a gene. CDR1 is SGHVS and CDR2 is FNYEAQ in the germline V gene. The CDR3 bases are TGTGCCAGCAGCCAGGGACAGGGGACGAACACCGGGGAGCTGTTTTTT. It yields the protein CASSQGQGTNTGELFF.

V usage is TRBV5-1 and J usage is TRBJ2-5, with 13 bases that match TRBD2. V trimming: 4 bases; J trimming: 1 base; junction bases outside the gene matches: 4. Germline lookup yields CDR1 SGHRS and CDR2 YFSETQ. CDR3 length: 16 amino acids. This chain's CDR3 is CASSKGLAGTQETQYF. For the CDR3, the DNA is TGCGCCAGCAGCAAGGGACTAGCGGGAACCCAAGAGACCCAGTACTTC.